This T cell receptor (beta chain) appears in the sequencing data of a study of blood T cell repertoires in COVID-19. Profiled with immunoSEQ multiplex PCR; TCRdb holds only in-frame clones, not every one. The table lists about 240,000 clones, roughly 80% of them singletons. V gave up 6 bases and J gave up 5 bases, with 13 bases separating them. The CDR3 contains 13 residues. The chain has TRBV12-3 or TRBV12-4 and TRBJ1-1; D gene uncertain. This TCR came from a woman in her sixties with active or convalescent COVID-19. The sample consisted of peripheral blood. CDR3 DNA sequence: TGTGCCAGCAGCCAGGTAGGCGGGACTGAAGCTTTCTTT. Encoded protein: CASSQVGGTEAFF.